Shown below are 2 T cell receptor beta chains from a single sample sequenced in a study of T cell responses to AZD1222 COVID-19 vaccine. Some clones are missing from TCRdb's copy, which holds only in-frame ones; the method was immunoSEQ multiplex PCR. The repertoire holds more than 150,000 clones, with about nine tenths as singletons. The material sequenced was peripheral blood, taken 28 days after the second AZD1222 dose. The receptor source for this set is an adult who received the AZD1222 COVID-19 vaccine.

Only one count was recorded for this clone. The gene calls are TRBV25-1 and TRBJ2-1, with TRBD2 as a possible D gene (6 bases). The V and J ends lost 5 bases and 5 bases respectively, with 13 bases between them. Germline lookup yields CDR1 MGHDK and CDR2 SYGVNS. CDR3 size: 14 residues. CDR3 sequence: CASSFGGGNNEQFF. Here the CDR3 DNA reads TGTGCCAGCAGTTTCGGGGGTGGGAACAATGAGCAGTTCTTC.

The J gene is TRBJ2-3, the V gene TRBV19; D is perhaps TRBD2 (6 bases). Germline values: CDR1 LNHDA, CDR2 SQIVND (reference sequence). Trimming pared 6 bases from V and 0 bases from J, leaving 16 bases between. This CDR3 comprises 16 residues. The chain's CDR3 is CASSYKGGTSTDTQYF. The CDR3 nucleotides are TGTGCCAGTAGCTACAAGGGCGGGACTAGCACAGATACGCAGTATTTT.